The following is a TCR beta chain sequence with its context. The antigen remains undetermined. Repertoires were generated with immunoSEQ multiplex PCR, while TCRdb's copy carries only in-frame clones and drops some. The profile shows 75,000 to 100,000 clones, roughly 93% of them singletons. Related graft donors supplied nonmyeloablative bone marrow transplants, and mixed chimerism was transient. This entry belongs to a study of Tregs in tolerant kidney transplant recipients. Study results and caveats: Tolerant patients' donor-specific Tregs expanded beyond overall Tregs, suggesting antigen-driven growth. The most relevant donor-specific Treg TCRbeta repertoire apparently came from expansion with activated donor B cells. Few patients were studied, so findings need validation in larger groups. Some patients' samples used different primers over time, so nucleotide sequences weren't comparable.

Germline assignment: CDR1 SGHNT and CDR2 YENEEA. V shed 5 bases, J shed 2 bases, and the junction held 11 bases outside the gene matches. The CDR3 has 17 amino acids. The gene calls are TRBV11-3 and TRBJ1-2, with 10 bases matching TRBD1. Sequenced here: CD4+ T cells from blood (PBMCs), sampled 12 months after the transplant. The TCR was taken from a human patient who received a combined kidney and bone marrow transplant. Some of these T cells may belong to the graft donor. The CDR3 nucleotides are TGTGCCAGCAGCCAACGAGACAGGGGGCGATTAAACTATGGCTACACCTTC. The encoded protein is CASSQRDRGRLNYGYTF.